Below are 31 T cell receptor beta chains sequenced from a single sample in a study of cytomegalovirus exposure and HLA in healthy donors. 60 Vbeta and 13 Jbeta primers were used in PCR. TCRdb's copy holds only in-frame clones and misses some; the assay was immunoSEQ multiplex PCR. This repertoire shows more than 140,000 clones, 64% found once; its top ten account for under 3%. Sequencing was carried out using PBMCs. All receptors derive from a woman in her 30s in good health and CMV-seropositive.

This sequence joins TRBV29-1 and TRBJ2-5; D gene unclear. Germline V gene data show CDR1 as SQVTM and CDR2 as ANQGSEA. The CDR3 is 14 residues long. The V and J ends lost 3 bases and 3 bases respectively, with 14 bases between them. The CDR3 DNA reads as TGCAGCGTTGATTTTATGGCGGCAGAAGAGACCCAGTACTTC. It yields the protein CSVDFMAAEETQYF.

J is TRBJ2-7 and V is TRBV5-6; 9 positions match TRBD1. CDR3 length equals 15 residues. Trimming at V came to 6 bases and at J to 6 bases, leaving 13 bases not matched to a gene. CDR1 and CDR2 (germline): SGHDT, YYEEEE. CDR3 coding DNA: TGTGCCAGCAACCGAAACAGGGGGCCCGCTTCCGAGCAGTACTTC. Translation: CASNRNRGPASEQYF.

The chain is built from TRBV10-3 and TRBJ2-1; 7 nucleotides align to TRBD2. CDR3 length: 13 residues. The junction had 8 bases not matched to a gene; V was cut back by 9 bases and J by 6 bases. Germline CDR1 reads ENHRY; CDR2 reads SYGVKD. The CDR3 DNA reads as TGTGCCATACCGAGCGGGAACCGCAATGAGCAGTTCTTC. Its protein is CAIPSGNRNEQFF.

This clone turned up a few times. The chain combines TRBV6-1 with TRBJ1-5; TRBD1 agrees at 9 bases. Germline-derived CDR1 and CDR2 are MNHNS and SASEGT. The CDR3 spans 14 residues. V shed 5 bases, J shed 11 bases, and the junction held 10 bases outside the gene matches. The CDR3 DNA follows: TGTGCCAGCAGTTATTGGACAGGGGAGGAATCCCAGCATTTT. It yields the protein CASSYWTGEESQHF.

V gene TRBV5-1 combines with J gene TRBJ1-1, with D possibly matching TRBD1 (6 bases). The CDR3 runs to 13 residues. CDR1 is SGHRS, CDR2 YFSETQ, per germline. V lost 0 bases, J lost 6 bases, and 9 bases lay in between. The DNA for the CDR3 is TGCGCCAGCAGCTTGGCGTCAGGGGCTGAAGCTTTCTTT. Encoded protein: CASSLASGAEAFF.

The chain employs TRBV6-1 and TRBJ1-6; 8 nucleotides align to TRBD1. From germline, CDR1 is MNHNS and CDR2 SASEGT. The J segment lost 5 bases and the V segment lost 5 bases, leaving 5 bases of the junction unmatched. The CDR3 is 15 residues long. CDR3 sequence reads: CASSPRDRNNSPLHF. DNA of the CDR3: TGTGCCAGCAGTCCCCGGGACAGGAATAATTCACCCCTCCACTTT.

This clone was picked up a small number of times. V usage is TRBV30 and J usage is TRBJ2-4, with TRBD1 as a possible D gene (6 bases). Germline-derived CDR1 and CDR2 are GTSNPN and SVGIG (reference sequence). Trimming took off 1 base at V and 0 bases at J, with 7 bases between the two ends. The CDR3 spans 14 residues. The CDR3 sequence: CAWSGGGAKNIQYF. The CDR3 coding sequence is TGTGCCTGGAGTGGAGGGGGAGCCAAAAACATTCAGTACTTC.

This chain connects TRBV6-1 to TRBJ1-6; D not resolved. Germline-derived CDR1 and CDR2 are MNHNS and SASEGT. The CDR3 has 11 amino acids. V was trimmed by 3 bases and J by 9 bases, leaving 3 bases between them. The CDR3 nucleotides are TGTGCCAGCAGTGACATTTCACCCCTCCACTTT. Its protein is CASSDISPLHF.

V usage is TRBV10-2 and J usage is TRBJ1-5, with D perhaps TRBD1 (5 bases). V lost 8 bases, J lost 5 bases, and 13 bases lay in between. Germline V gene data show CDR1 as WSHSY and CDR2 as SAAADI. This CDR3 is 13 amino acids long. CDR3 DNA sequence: TGCGCCAGCTCAGGAGGGGAATATCAGCCCCAGCATTTT. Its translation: CASSGGEYQPQHF.

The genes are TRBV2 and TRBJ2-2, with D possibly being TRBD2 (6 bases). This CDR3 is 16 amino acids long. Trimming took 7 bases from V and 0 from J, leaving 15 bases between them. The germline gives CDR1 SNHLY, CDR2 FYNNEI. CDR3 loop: CASKTPGSPNTGELFF. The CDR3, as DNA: TGTGCCAGCAAGACACCCGGGAGTCCGAACACCGGGGAGCTGTTTTTT.

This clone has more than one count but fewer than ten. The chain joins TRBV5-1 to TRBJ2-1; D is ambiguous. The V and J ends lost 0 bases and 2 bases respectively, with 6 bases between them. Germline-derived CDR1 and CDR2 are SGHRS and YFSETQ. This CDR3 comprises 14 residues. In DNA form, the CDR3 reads TGCGCCAGCAGCTTGGCGAGCGCCTACAATGAGCAGTTCTTC. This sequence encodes CASSLASAYNEQFF.

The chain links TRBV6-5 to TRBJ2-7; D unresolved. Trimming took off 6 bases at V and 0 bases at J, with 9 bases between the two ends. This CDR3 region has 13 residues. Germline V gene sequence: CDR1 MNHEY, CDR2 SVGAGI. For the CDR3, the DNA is TGTGCCAGCAGGAGAATAACCTCCTACGAGCAGTACTTC. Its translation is CASRRITSYEQYF.

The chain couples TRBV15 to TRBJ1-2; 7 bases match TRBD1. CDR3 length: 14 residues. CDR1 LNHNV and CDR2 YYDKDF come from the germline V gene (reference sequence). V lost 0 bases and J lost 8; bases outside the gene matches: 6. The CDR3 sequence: CATSRDFDREGYTF. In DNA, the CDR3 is TGTGCCACCAGCAGAGATTTTGACAGGGAGGGCTACACCTTC. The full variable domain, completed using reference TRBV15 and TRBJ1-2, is DAMVIQNPRYQVTQFGKPVTLSCSQTLNHNVMYWYQQKSSQAPKLLFHYYDKDFNNEADTPDNFQSRRPNTSFCFLDIRSPGLGDTAMYLCATSRDFDREGYTFGSGTRLTVV.

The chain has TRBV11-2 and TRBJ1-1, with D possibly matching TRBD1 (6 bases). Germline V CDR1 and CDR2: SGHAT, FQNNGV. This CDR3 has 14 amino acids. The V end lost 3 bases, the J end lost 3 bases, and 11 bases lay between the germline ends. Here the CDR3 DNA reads TGTGCCAGCAGCTTGGCCCAGGGGTACACTGAAGCTTTCTTT. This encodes CASSLAQGYTEAFF.

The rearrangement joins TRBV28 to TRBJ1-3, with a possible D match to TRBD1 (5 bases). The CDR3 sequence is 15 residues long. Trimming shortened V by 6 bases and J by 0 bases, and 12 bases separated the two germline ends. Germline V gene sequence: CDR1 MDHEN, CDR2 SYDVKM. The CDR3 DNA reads TGTGCCAGCAGAACAAGACAGACCTCTGGAAACACCATATATTTT. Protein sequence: CASRTRQTSGNTIYF.

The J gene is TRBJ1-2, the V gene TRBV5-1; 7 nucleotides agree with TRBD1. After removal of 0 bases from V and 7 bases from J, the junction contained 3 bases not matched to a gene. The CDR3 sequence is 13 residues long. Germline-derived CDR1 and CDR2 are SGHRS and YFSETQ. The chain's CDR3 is CASSLGTGFGYTF. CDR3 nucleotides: TGCGCCAGCAGCTTGGGGACAGGTTTTGGCTACACCTTC.

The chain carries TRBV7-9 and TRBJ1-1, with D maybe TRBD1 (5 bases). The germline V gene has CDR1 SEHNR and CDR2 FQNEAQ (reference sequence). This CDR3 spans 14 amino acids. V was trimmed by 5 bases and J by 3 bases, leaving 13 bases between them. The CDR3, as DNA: TGTGCCAGCAGCCCCAGGGAATTCGACACTGAAGCTTTCTTT. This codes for CASSPREFDTEAFF.

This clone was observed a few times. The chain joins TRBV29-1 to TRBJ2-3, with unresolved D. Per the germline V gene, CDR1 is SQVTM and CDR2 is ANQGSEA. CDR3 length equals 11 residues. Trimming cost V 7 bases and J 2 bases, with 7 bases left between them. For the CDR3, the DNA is TGCAGCGCAAGCCTCACAGATACGCAGTATTTT. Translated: CSASLTDTQYF.

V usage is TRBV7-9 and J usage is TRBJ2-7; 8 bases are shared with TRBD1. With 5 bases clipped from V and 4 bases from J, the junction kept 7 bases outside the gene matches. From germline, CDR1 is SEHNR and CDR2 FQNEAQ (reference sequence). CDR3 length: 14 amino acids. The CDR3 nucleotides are TGTGCCAGCAGCCCAAGACAGGGGCCTTACGAGCAGTACTTC. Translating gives CASSPRQGPYEQYF.

The CDR3 coding sequence is TGTGCCAGCTCGCCCACGCTCCCCTCAGCGGGGTATGGCTACACCTTC. Translating gives CASSPTLPSAGYGYTF. The V call is TRBV18, the J call TRBJ1-2; D remains unclear. CDR3 size: 16 residues. With 6 bases removed from V and 5 bases from J, the gap between germline ends came to 22 bases. Germline CDR1 KGHSH, CDR2 LQKENI.

CDR3 loop: CASSEYHSYGYTF. The CDR3 DNA is TGCGCCAGCAGTGAGTATCACAGCTATGGCTACACCTTC. This chain joins TRBV10-1 and TRBJ1-2; D unresolved. The CDR3 is 13 residues long. The V gene lost 1 base and the J gene lost 4 bases, with 7 bases spanning the gap. Germline V gene sequence: CDR1 WNHNN, CDR2 SYGVQD (reference sequence).

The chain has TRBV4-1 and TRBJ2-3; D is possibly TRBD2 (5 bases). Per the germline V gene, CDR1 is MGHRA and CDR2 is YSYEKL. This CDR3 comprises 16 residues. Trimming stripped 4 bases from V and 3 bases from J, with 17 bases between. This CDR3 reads CASSPSLARKTDTQYF. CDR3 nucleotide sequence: TGCGCCAGCAGCCCCAGCCTAGCTCGGAAGACAGATACGCAGTATTTT.

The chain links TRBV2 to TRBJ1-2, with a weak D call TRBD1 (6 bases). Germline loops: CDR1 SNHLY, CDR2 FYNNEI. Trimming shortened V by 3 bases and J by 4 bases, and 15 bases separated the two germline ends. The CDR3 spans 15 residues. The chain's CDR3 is CASSDPSTGPYGYTF. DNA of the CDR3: TGTGCCAGCAGTGACCCCTCGACAGGTCCCTATGGCTACACCTTC.

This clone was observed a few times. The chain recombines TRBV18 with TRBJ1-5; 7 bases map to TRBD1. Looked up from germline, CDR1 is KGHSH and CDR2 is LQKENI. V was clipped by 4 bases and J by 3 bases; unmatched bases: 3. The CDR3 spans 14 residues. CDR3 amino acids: CASSRQGYNQPQHF. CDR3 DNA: TGTGCCAGCTCACGACAGGGTTACAATCAGCCCCAGCATTTT.

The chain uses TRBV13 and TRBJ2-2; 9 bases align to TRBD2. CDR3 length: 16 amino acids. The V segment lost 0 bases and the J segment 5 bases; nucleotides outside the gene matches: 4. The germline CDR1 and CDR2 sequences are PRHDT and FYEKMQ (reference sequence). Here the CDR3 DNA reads TGTGCCAGCAGCTTAGGCATTAGCGGGAGTACCGGGGAGCTGTTTTTT. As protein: CASSLGISGSTGELFF.

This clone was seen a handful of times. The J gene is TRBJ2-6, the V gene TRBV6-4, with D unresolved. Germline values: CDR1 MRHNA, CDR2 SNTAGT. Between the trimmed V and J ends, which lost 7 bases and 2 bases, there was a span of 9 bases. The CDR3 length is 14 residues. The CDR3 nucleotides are TGTGCCAGCATGAGTGAACCTGGGGCCAACGTCCTGACTTTC. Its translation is CASMSEPGANVLTF.

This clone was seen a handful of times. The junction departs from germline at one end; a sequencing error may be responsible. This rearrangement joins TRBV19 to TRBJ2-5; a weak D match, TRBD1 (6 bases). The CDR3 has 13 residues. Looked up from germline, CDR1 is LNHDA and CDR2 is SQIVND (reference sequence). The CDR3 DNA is TGTGCCAGTAGTCCCAGACAGGACGGCCTTTCTCACTTC. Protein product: CASSPRQDGLSHF.

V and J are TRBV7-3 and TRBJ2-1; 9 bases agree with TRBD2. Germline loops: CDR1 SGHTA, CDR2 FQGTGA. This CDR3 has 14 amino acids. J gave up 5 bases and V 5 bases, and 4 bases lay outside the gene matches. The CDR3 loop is CASSPSSGDNEQFF. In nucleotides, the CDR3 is TGTGCCAGCAGCCCCTCTAGCGGGGACAATGAGCAGTTCTTC.

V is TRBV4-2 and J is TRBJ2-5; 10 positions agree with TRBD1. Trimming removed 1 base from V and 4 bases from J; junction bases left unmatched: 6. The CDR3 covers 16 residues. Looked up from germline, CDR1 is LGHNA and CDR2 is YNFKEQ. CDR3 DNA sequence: TGTGCCAGCAGCCAAGGTGGACAGGGGGTCGGAGAGACCCAGTACTTC. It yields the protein CASSQGGQGVGETQYF.

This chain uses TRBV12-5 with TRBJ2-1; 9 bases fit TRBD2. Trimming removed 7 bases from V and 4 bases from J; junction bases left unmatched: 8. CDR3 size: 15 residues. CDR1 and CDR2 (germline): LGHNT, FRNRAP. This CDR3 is CASAKRGVGYNEQFF. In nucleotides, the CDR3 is TGTGCTAGTGCCAAGCGGGGGGTGGGGTACAATGAGCAGTTCTTC. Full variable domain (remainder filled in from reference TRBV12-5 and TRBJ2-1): DARVTQTPRHKVTEMGQEVTMRCQPILGHNTVFWYRQTMMQGLELLAYFRNRAPLDDSGMPKDRFSAEMPDATLATLKIQPSEPRDSAVYFCASAKRGVGYNEQFFGPGTRLTVL.

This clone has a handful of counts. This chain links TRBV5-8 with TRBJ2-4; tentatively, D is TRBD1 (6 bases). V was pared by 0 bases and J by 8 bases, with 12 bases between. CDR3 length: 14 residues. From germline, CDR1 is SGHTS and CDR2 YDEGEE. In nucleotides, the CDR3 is TGTGCCAGCAGCTTGGCAGGGGCCGGGGACATTCAGTACTTC. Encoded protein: CASSLAGAGDIQYF.